Detailed here is one TCR beta chain. These data come from a study of blood T cell repertoires in COVID-19. Per the authors' pipeline: By means of reference gene primer amplification, nucleated cell counts were estimated. Assay used: immunoSEQ multiplex PCR; TCRdb lists only in-frame clones, some missing. The V and J calls and the clone size are those of that table, but D and trimming were determined from the DNA. The sample has about 280,000 clones, 88% seen once. Trimming shortened V by 2 bases and J by 5 bases, and 18 bases separated the two germline ends. The germline CDR1 and CDR2 sequences are GTSNPN and SVGIG (reference sequence). The CDR3 consists of 15 residues.

The chain joins TRBV30 to TRBJ1-1, with D hard to call. The sample was peripheral blood. This TCR was recovered from a woman aged 25 to 39 with COVID-19, enrolled during active disease. This chain's CDR3 is CAWSRPVSSRTEAFF. CDR3 nucleotide sequence: TGTGCCTGGAGTCGGCCCGTCTCCTCCAGGACTGAAGCTTTCTTT. The entire variable domain, with the rest obtained from reference TRBV30 and TRBJ1-1, is as follows: SQTIHQWPATLVQPVGSPLSLECTVEGTSNPNLYWYRQAAGRGLQLLFYSVGIGQISSEVPQNLSASRPQDRQFILSSKKLLLSDSGFYLCAWSRPVSSRTEAFFGQGTRLTVV.